This entry is about one T cell receptor beta chain. Antigen specificity is unknown. This sample stems from a study of CD8 T cells in ankylosing spondylitis. Trimming pared 7 bases from V and 5 bases from J, leaving 10 bases between. This CDR3 contains 12 residues. From germline, CDR1 is ENHRY and CDR2 SYGVKD. General study results and limits: Several of the motif variants were reported before in synovial fluid and blood from reactive arthritis. Peripheral blood samples showed relatively rare disease-linked clones, and these clones were CD8+. Disease-linked clones were reportedly significantly enriched in matched ankylosing spondylitis synovial fluid. Among TCR beta sequences, a motif of eight highly homologous variants appeared characteristic of ankylosing spondylitis blood.

Preparation of TCR beta libraries was done by quantitative 5'-RACE with molecular barcodes. MiXCR, run by TCRdb on the 5' RACE reads, gives a single entry per CDR3 protein. Of 700,000 to 850,000 distinct CDR3 sequences listed, roughly 12% are singletons. The clonotype was recovered from a male donor with ankylosing spondylitis. Input material: blood, either unsorted or a sorted T cell fraction (not recorded which). The chain recombines TRBV10-3 with TRBJ2-3, with D perhaps matching TRBD2 (7 bases). The CDR3 nucleotides read TGTGCCATCACGGGGGGCCTAGATACGCAGTATTTT. Its protein product is CAITGGLDTQYF.